Presented here are 26 T cell receptor beta chains from one specimen sequenced in a study of blood T cell repertoires in COVID-19. Generated by immunoSEQ multiplex PCR, the TCRdb table keeps only in-frame clones and is missing some. The sample consists of under 250,000 clones, roughly four fifths of them appearing once. Sequences were obtained from peripheral blood. Every receptor here comes from a woman aged 40 to 50 with acute or convalescent COVID-19.

CDR3 region: CASSLGSGSYGYTF. CDR3 nucleotide sequence: TGCGCCAGCAGCTTGGGTTCAGGCTCCTATGGCTACACCTTC. The chain is built from TRBV5-1 and TRBJ1-2, with D unclear. V dropped 0 bases and J dropped 4 bases, with 10 bases sitting between them. CDR3 length equals 14 residues. CDR1 is SGHRS, CDR2 YFSETQ, per germline.

The chain couples TRBV5-8 to TRBJ1-5, with D maybe TRBD1 (6 bases). Germline-derived CDR1 and CDR2 are SGHTS and YDEGEE. The V and J ends lost 1 base and 4 bases respectively, with 9 bases between them. The CDR3 sequence is 14 residues long. The CDR3 DNA is TGTGCCAGCAGCTTGTTAGGGGGTAATCAGCCCCAGCATTTT. It specifies CASSLLGGNQPQHF.

The genes are TRBV4-3 and TRBJ2-7, with D perhaps matching TRBD2 (6 bases). CDR1 is LGHNA and CDR2 is YSLEER in the germline V gene. Trimming took 4 bases from V and 0 from J, leaving 13 bases between them. The CDR3 is 15 residues long. The CDR3 sequence: CASSLDYGGSYEQYF. As DNA, the CDR3 is TGCGCCAGCAGCCTGGACTACGGGGGCTCCTACGAGCAGTACTTC.

V usage is TRBV9 and J usage is TRBJ2-5, with no clear D. V was trimmed by 4 bases and J by 4 bases, leaving 17 bases between them. Germline CDR1 reads SGDLS; CDR2 reads YYNGEE. CDR3 size: 15 residues. CDR3 sequence: CASSRDSNAVETQYF. The CDR3 nucleotides read TGTGCCAGCAGCAGAGACTCGAACGCTGTAGAGACCCAGTACTTC.

J is TRBJ2-1 and V is TRBV3-1 (or the pseudogene TRBV3-2); TRBD2 matches at 10 bases. The junction had 4 bases not matched to a gene; V was cut back by 1 base and J by 7 bases. The germline gives CDR1 LGHDT, CDR2 YNNKEL (reference sequence). The CDR3 sequence is 15 residues long. Here the CDR3 DNA reads TGTGCCAGCAGCCAAGCTAGCGGGGGAGTGAATGAGCAGTTCTTC. This translates into CASSQASGGVNEQFF.

CDR3 protein: CASSIASGGLAREQFF. CDR3 bases: TGTGCCAGTAGTATTGCTAGCGGGGGCCTCGCTAGGGAGCAGTTCTTC. The V gene is TRBV19, the J gene TRBJ2-1, with 10 positions matching TRBD2. CDR1 and CDR2 (germline): LNHDA, SQIVND (reference sequence). J lost 10 bases, V lost 3 bases, and 12 bases had no gene match. The CDR3 is made up of 16 amino acids.

The chain carries TRBV19 and TRBJ2-1; D perhaps matches TRBD1 (6 bases). Germline CDR1 reads LNHDA; CDR2 reads SQIVND (reference sequence). CDR3 size: 15 residues. V lost 1 base and J 5 bases, leaving 12 bases between the germline ends. In DNA, the CDR3 is TGTGCCAGTAGTATAGCTGGGGGCGCCCACAATGAGCAGTTCTTC. Protein: CASSIAGGAHNEQFF.

The V gene is TRBV10-3, the J gene TRBJ2-7; TRBD2 matches at 11 bases. V lost 8 bases and J lost 6; bases outside the gene matches: 3. The CDR3 consists of 12 residues. CDR1 is ENHRY and CDR2 is SYGVKD in the germline V gene. CDR3 DNA: TGTGCCATCGCTAGCGGGAGGTCCGAGCAGTACTTC. Translated, it gives CAIASGRSEQYF.

This clone has just a few counts. V is TRBV19 and J is TRBJ2-3, with D possibly being TRBD1 (6 bases). The germline V and J ends were trimmed by 0 bases and 2 bases, with 9 bases remaining between them. Germline loops: CDR1 LNHDA, CDR2 SQIVND (reference sequence). This CDR3 is 15 amino acids long. The CDR3 loop reads CASSIDRGPTDTQYF. CDR3 in DNA: TGTGCCAGTAGTATAGACAGGGGTCCCACAGATACGCAGTATTTT.

This CDR3 is CASSQGGASGRYF. For the CDR3, the DNA is TGTGCCAGCAGCCAAGGGGGGGCTAGCGGGAGGTATTTT. J is TRBJ2-3 and V is TRBV4-2, with TRBD2 matching over 10 bases. The CDR3 extends over 13 amino acids. CDR1 and CDR2 from the germline V gene are LGHNA and YNFKEQ. J gave up 14 bases and V 1 base, and 6 bases lay outside the gene matches.

V is TRBV27 and J is TRBJ2-3; 14 positions match TRBD2. The germline CDR1 and CDR2 sequences are MNHEY and SMNVEV (reference sequence). V gave up 4 bases and J gave up 3 bases; unmatched junction bases: 3. The CDR3 runs to 16 residues. The CDR3 protein is CASSSRLAGGTDTQYF. CDR3 bases: TGTGCCAGCAGTTCTCGACTAGCGGGAGGGACAGATACGCAGTATTTT.

V is TRBV6-2 or TRBV6-3 and J is TRBJ2-4, with D perhaps TRBD2 (6 bases). Trimming removed 6 bases from V and 5 bases from J, with 17 bases in between. This CDR3 region has 15 residues. Germline CDR1 and CDR2: MNHEY and SVGEGT. The CDR3 DNA reads TGTGCCAGCAGATACCGTGAGGGGACTCAAAACATTCAGTACTTC. Translated, it gives CASRYREGTQNIQYF.

V is TRBV29-1 and J is TRBJ1-2; weak D call: TRBD1 (6 bases). Germline CDR1 is SQVTM and CDR2 is ANQGSEA. This CDR3 has 15 residues. The V and J ends lost 5 bases and 1 base respectively, with 17 bases between them. CDR3 sequence reads: CSVLGGRGSNYGYTF. The CDR3 nucleotides read TGCAGCGTTCTGGGGGGGCGCGGTAGTAACTATGGCTACACCTTC.

The chain couples TRBV19 to TRBJ1-1; 9 bases align to TRBD1. Germline V gene lookup returns CDR1 LNHDA and CDR2 SQIVND (reference sequence). The CDR3 sequence is 14 residues long. Germline trimming cut 2 bases from V and 5 bases from J; bases unmatched to any gene: 3. CDR3 bases: TGTGCCAGTAGTATAATGGACAGGGGTACTGAAGCTTTCTTT. Protein sequence: CASSIMDRGTEAFF. The variable domain in full, completed from reference TRBV19 and TRBJ1-1, reads DGGITQSPKYLFRKEGQNVTLSCEQNLNHDAMYWYRQDPGQGLRLIYYSQIVNDFQKGDIAEGYSVSREKKESFPLTVTSAQKNPTAFYLCASSIMDRGTEAFFGQGTRLTVV.

This chain joins TRBV5-1 and TRBJ2-3, with D possibly being TRBD1 (6 bases). The V gene's germline CDR1 is SGHRS and CDR2 YFSETQ. The CDR3 consists of 15 residues. The ends were cut back, 9 bases at V and 0 bases at J, with 17 bases in the middle. CDR3 sequence: CANSLRGLSTDTQYF. CDR3 nucleotides: TGCGCCAACTCCCTCAGGGGTCTAAGCACAGATACGCAGTATTTT.

The rearrangement links TRBV10-3 to TRBJ1-2, with TRBD1 matching over 8 bases. Germline V gene sequence: CDR1 ENHRY, CDR2 SYGVKD. The CDR3 sequence is 16 residues long. V gave up 6 bases and J gave up 4 bases; unmatched junction bases: 13. The CDR3 DNA follows: TGTGCCATCAGCCCCTACGGGACTGGACAGGGCTATGGCTACACCTTC. Protein: CAISPYGTGQGYGYTF.

The gene calls are TRBV19 and TRBJ2-2; D unclear. The V end lost 2 bases, the J end lost 2 bases, and 6 bases lay between the germline ends. The CDR3 totals 14 residues. Germline V gene data show CDR1 as LNHDA and CDR2 as SQIVND (reference sequence). The CDR3 sequence is CASSIQRNTGELFF. CDR3 nucleotides: TGTGCCAGTAGTATACAGCGTAACACCGGGGAGCTGTTTTTT.

This clone was observed a few times. The V gene is TRBV4-2, the J gene TRBJ2-7; 9 nucleotides line up with TRBD1. Trimming removed 5 bases from V and 2 bases from J; junction bases left unmatched: 4. The CDR3 extends over 14 amino acids. Germline loops: CDR1 LGHNA, CDR2 YNFKEQ. CDR3 sequence reads: CASSYRDRAYEQYF. Written as DNA, the CDR3 is TGTGCCAGCAGCTACCGGGACAGGGCCTACGAGCAGTACTTC.

This chain uses TRBV6-2 or TRBV6-3 with TRBJ2-3; D gene unclear. This CDR3 is built from 15 residues. V was pared by 2 bases and J by 0 bases, with 9 bases between. CDR1 and CDR2 (germline): MNHEY, SVGEGT. DNA of the CDR3: TGTGCCAGCAGTTACACCCCTACTAGCACAGATACGCAGTATTTT. This gives the protein CASSYTPTSTDTQYF.

This rearrangement joins TRBV19 to TRBJ1-1, with TRBD1 matching 8 bases. CDR3 length equals 14 residues. The V gene's germline CDR1 is LNHDA and CDR2 SQIVND (reference sequence). Losses at the gene ends were 7 bases for V and 1 base for J; bases not matched to a gene: 5. CDR3 residues: CASTRTGRNTEAFF. CDR3 DNA: TGTGCCAGTACCAGGACAGGGAGGAACACTGAAGCTTTCTTT.

This rearrangement joins TRBV7-2 to TRBJ2-7, with 12 bases aligning to TRBD2. Germline assignment: CDR1 SGHTA and CDR2 FQGNSA. The V and J ends lost 5 bases and 6 bases, in that order; junction bases with no gene match: 8. This CDR3 has 15 residues. CDR3 protein: CASSPQTSGSTEQYF. The CDR3 DNA follows: TGTGCCAGCAGCCCCCAGACTAGCGGGAGTACCGAGCAGTACTTC.

The chain is built from TRBV4-3 and TRBJ2-5; TRBD1 agrees at 7 bases. The CDR3 covers 15 residues. In germline, CDR1 is LGHNA, CDR2 YSLEER. V lost 2 bases, J lost 5 bases, and 8 bases stayed unmatched. The CDR3 spells CASSQLTGAGETQYF. The CDR3 DNA sequence: TGCGCCAGCAGCCAACTAACAGGGGCCGGGGAGACCCAGTACTTC.

This chain joins TRBV11-3 and TRBJ2-2; TRBD1 might be the D (6 bases). The ends were cut back, 1 base at V and 3 bases at J, with 9 bases in the middle. The CDR3 sequence is 15 residues long. Germline V CDR1 and CDR2: SGHNT, YENEEA. As DNA, the CDR3 is TGTGCCAGCAGCTTAGGGGGGCAGTACACCGGGGAGCTGTTTTTT. The encoded protein is CASSLGGQYTGELFF.

The chain carries TRBV18 and TRBJ1-2; no clear D gene. CDR3 size: 15 residues. Germline values: CDR1 KGHSH, CDR2 LQKENI. V gave up 6 bases and J gave up 8 bases, with 22 bases separating them. This CDR3 is CASSLDEEIPLGYTF. The CDR3 region has the DNA TGTGCCAGCTCCCTCGACGAGGAAATCCCTTTGGGCTACACCTTC.

The V and J genes are TRBV3-1 (or the pseudogene TRBV3-2) and TRBJ2-7; D possibly corresponds to TRBD2 (7 bases). With 1 base removed from V and 5 bases from J, the gap between germline ends came to 15 bases. Germline lookup yields CDR1 LGHDT and CDR2 YNNKEL (reference sequence). The CDR3 covers 15 residues. CDR3 protein: CASSQVRGGWNEQYF. In nucleotides, the CDR3 is TGTGCCAGCAGCCAAGTAAGGGGGGGATGGAACGAGCAGTACTTC.

This rearrangement joins TRBV5-1 to TRBJ2-7; 11 bases align to TRBD2. The CDR3 loop spans 14 amino acids. The V gene's germline CDR1 is SGHRS and CDR2 YFSETQ. V lost 4 bases, J lost 5 bases, and 5 bases stayed unmatched. The CDR3 loop reads CASSTIAGGHEQYF. CDR3 DNA sequence: TGCGCCAGCAGCACAATAGCGGGAGGGCACGAGCAGTACTTC.